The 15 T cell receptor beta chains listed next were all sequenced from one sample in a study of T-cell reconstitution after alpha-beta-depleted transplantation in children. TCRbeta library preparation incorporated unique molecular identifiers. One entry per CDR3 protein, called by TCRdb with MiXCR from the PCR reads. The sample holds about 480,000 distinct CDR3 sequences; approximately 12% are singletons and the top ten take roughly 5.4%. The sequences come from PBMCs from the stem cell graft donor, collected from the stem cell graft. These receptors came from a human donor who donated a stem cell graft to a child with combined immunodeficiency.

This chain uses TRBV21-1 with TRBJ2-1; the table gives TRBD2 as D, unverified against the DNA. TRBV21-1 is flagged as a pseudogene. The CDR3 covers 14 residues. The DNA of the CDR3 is TGTGCCAGCAGCTCAATGGACAGCGGCAATGAGCAGTTCTTC. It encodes CASSSMDSGNEQFF.

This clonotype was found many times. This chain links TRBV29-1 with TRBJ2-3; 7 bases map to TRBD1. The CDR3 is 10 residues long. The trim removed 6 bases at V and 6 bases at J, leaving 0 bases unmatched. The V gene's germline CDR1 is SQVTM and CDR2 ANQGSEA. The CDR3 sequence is CSVDRDTQYF. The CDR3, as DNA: TGCAGCGTGGACAGGGATACGCAGTATTTT.

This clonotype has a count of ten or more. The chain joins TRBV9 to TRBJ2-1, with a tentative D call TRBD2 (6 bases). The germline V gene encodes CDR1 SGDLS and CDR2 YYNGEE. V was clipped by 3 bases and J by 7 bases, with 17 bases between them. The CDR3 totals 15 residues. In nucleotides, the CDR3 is TGTGCCAGCAGCGGTACCGGGACGGACTATAATGAGCAGTTCTTC. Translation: CASSGTGTDYNEQFF.

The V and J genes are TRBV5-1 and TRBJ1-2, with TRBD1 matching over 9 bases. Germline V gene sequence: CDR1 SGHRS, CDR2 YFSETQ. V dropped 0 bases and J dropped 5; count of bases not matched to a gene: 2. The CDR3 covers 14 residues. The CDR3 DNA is TGCGCCAGCAGCTTGGCGGGGACAGGGTATGGCTACACCTTC. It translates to CASSLAGTGYGYTF.

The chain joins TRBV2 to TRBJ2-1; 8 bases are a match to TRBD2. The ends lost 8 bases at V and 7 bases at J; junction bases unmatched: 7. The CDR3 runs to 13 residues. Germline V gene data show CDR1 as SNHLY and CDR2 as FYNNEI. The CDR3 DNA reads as TGTGCCAGCGGGCCGGGGGGGCCAAATGAGCAGTTCTTC. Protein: CASGPGGPNEQFF.

The CDR3 sequence: CATERDRHYGYTF. As DNA, the CDR3 is TGTGCCACCGAACGGGACAGACACTATGGCTACACCTTC. The chain has TRBV28 and TRBJ1-2, with TRBD1 matching 7 bases. The CDR3 has 13 amino acids. Trimming at V came to 10 bases and at J to 3 bases, leaving 8 bases not matched to a gene. Germline loops: CDR1 MDHEN, CDR2 SYDVKM.

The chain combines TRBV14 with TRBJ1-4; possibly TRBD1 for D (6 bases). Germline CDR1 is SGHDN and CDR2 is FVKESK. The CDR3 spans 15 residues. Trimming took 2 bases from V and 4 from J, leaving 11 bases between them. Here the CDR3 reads CASSQFGQLNEKLFF. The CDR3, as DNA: TGTGCCAGCAGCCAATTCGGACAGCTTAATGAAAAACTGTTTTTT. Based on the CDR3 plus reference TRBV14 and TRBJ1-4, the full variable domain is EAGVTQFPSHSVIEKGQTVTLRCDPISGHDNLYWYRRVMGKEIKFLLHFVKESKQDESGMPNNRFLAERTGGTYSTLKVQPAELEDSGVYFCASSQFGQLNEKLFFGSGTQLSVL.

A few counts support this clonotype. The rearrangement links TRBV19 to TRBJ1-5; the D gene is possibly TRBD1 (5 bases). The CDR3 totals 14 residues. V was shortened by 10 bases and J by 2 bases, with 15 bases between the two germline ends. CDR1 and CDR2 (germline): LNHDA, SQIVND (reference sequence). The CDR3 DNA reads TGTGCCACTGCCCCACAGGATGGCAATCAGCCCCAGCATTTT. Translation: CATAPQDGNQPQHF. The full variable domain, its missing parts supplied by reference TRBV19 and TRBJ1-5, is DGGITQSPKYLFRKEGQNVTLSCEQNLNHDAMYWYRQDPGQGLRLIYYSQIVNDFQKGDIAEGYSVSREKKESFPLTVTSAQKNPTAFYLCATAPQDGNQPQHFGDGTRLSIL.

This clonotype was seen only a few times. CDR3 in amino acids: CASSATGAIYF. As DNA, the CDR3 is TGTGCCAGCAGCGCGACAGGAGCCATATATTTT. V and J are TRBV7-2 and TRBJ1-3; tentatively, D is TRBD1 (6 bases). Germline lookup yields CDR1 SGHTA and CDR2 FQGNSA. This CDR3 is 11 amino acids long. The V gene lost 5 bases and the J gene lost 11 bases, with 10 bases spanning the gap.

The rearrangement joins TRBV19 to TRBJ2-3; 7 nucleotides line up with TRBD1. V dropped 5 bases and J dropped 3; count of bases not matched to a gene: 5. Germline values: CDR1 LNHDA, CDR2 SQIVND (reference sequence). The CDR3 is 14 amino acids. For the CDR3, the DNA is TGTGCCAGTAGTTGGTACAGGGGAACAGATACGCAGTATTTT. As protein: CASSWYRGTDTQYF. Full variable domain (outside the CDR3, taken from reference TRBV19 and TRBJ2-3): DGGITQSPKYLFRKEGQNVTLSCEQNLNHDAMYWYRQDPGQGLRLIYYSQIVNDFQKGDIAEGYSVSREKKESFPLTVTSAQKNPTAFYLCASSWYRGTDTQYFGPGTRLTVL.

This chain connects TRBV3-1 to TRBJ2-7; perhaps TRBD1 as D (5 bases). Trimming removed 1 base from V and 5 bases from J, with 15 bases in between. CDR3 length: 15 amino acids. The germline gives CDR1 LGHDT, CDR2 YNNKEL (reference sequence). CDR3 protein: CASSQVGVARNEQYF. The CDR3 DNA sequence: TGTGCCAGCAGCCAAGTAGGGGTTGCGCGGAACGAGCAGTACTTC.

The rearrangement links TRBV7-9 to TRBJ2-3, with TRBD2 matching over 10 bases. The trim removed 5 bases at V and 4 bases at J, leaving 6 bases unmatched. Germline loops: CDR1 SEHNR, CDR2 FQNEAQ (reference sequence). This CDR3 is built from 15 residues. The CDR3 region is CASSRASGSADTQYF. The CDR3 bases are TGTGCCAGCAGCCGGGCTAGCGGGAGTGCAGATACGCAGTATTTT.

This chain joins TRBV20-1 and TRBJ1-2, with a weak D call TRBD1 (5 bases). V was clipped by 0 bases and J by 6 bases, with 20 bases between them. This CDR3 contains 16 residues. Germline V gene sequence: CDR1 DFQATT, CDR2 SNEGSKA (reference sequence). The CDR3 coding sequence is TGCAGTGCTAGAGATCTAGAAGAGGGGTGGAGGAATGGCTACACCTTC. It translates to CSARDLEEGWRNGYTF.

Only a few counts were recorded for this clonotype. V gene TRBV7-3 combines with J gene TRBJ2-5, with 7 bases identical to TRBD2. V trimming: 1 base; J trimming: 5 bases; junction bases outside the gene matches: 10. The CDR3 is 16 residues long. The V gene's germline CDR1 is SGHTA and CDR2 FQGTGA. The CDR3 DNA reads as TGTGCCAGCAGCTTAAATGGACACCCCGGGGGGGAGACCCAGTACTTC. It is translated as CASSLNGHPGGETQYF. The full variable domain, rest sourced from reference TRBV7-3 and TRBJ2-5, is GAGVSQTPSNKVTEKGKYVELRCDPISGHTALYWYRQSLGQGPEFLIYFQGTGAADDSGLPNDRFFAVRPEGSVSTLKIQRTERGDSAVYLCASSLNGHPGGETQYFGPGTRLLVL.

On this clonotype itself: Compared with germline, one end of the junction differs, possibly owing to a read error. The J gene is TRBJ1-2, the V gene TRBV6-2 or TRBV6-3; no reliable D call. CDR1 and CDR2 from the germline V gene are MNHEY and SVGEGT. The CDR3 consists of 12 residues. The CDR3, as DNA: TGTGCCAGCAGTTACTCGATGATCCTTTACTTCTTC. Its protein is CASSYSMILYFF.